These T cell receptor beta chains were read from a single sample in a study of blood T cell repertoires in COVID-19. This table comes from immunoSEQ multiplex PCR, and its TCRdb copy is limited to in-frame clones, with some not included. The sample gives about 200,000 clones, 70% to 85% of which show up once; less than 15% is in the top ten. Specimen: peripheral blood. These TCRs come from a human donor in a cohort sampled during active COVID-19. Both conserved end residues are part of each CDR3. The order of the fields is V gene, clone size, J gene, CDR3 length, D gene, CDR3 protein, CDR3 DNA. The D gene is left open where the match is weak. The size field is filled for only some rows; it gives once, few, many or a size class.

V: TRBV28; size: -; J: TRBJ1-1; length: 15; D: -; CDR3: CASRELGGARTEAFF; DNA: TGTGCCAGCAGGGAGTTAGGGGGGGCTCGGACTGAAGCTTTCTTT
V: TRBV30; size: -; J: TRBJ2-1; length: 16; D: -; CDR3: CAWTPPPLAFYNEQFF; DNA: TGTGCCTGGACCCCGCCCCCTTTGGCATTTTACAATGAGCAGTTCTTC
V: TRBV27; size: many; J: TRBJ2-2; length: 16; D: -; CDR3: CASRGPRERGTGELFF; DNA: TGTGCCAGCAGGGGGCCACGGGAGAGGGGCACCGGGGAGCTGTTTTTT
V: TRBV29-1; size: -; J: TRBJ1-4; length: 13; D: -; CDR3: CSVRRQRGEKLFF; DNA: TGCAGCGTAAGACGGCAGAGAGGTGAAAAACTGTTTTTT
V: TRBV28; size: -; J: TRBJ1-5; length: 16; D: TRBD1; CDR3: CASRRGQGISNQPQHF; DNA: TGTGCCAGCAGACGAGGACAGGGTATTAGCAATCAGCCCCAGCATTTT
V: TRBV12-5; size: -; J: TRBJ2-1; length: 13; D: -; CDR3: CASALDRNNEQFF; DNA: TGTGCTAGTGCCCTGGACAGAAACAATGAGCAGTTCTTC
V: TRBV7-9; size: -; J: TRBJ1-4; length: 14; D: -; CDR3: CASSIQAVNEKLFF; DNA: TGTGCCAGCAGCATACAGGCCGTGAATGAAAAACTGTTTTTT
V: TRBV5-1; size: -; J: TRBJ2-1; length: 15; D: TRBD1; CDR3: CASRLASGGTHAQFF; DNA: TGCGCCAGCAGGCTGGCGTCAGGGGGAACACATGCGCAGTTCTTC
V: TRBV19; size: -; J: TRBJ2-3; length: 15; D: -; CDR3: CASTPTGTYTDTQYF; DNA: TGTGCCAGTACCCCAACAGGGACCTACACAGATACGCAGTATTTT
V: TRBV18; size: once; J: TRBJ2-3; length: 12; D: -; CDR3: CASSPYTDTQYF; DNA: TGTGCCAGCTCACCCTATACAGATACGCAGTATTTT
V: TRBV18; size: -; J: TRBJ2-7; length: 14; D: -; CDR3: CASSRDGGRYEQYF; DNA: TGTGCCAGCTCAAGAGATGGGGGCCGTTACGAGCAGTACTTC
V: TRBV6-5; size: -; J: TRBJ2-2; length: 13; D: -; CDR3: CASSYQGSGELFF; DNA: TGTGCCAGCAGTTACCAGGGATCCGGGGAGCTGTTTTTT
V: TRBV19; size: -; J: TRBJ2-7; length: 14; D: -; CDR3: CASSGQGGSYEQYF; DNA: TGTGCCAGTAGCGGACAGGGAGGGTCCTACGAGCAGTACTTC
V: TRBV5-1; size: few; J: TRBJ2-7; length: 17; D: TRBD2; CDR3: CASSLVPSGDPSYEQYF; DNA: TGCGCCAGCAGCTTGGTACCTAGCGGGGACCCCTCCTACGAGCAGTACTTC
V: TRBV28; size: few; J: TRBJ1-3; length: 13; D: -; CDR3: CASSLLGGNTIYF; DNA: TGTGCCAGCAGTTTATTGGGGGGGAACACCATATATTTT
V: TRBV11-2; size: few; J: TRBJ2-1; length: 16; D: TRBD2; CDR3: CASSVKGLAADNEQFF; DNA: TGTGCCAGCAGCGTGAAGGGACTAGCCGCAGACAATGAGCAGTTCTTC
V: TRBV7-2; size: -; J: TRBJ1-5; length: 16; D: -; CDR3: CASSPLSWGEYQPQHF; DNA: TGTGCCAGCAGCCCCCTCAGTTGGGGGGAGTATCAGCCCCAGCATTTT